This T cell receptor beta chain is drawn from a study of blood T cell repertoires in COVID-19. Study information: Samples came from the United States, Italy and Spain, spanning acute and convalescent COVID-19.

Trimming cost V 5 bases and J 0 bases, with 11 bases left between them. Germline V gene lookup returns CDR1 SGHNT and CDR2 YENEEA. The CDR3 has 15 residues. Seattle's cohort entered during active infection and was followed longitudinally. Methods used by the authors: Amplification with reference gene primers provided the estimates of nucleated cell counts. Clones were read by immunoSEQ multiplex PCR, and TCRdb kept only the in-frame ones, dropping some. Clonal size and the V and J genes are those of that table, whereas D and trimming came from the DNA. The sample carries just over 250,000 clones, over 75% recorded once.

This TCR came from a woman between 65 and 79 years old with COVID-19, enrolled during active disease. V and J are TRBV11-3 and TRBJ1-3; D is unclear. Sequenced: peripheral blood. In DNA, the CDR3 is TGTGCCAGCAGCCCAAGGTCAGGCTCTGGAAACACCATATATTTT. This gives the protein CASSPRSGSGNTIYF.